Below, one TCR beta chain is given with its context. The antigen is not known. Primers for the PCR totalled 60 Vbeta and 13 Jbeta. Profiling relied on immunoSEQ multiplex PCR, and the TCRdb table lists in-frame clones only, not all of them. Here the sample spans approximately 110,000 clones, 70% to 80% being singletons. Healthy donors of bone marrow made up the group. The germline V gene encodes CDR1 SSHAT and CDR2 FNYEAQ (reference sequence). V trimming: 10 bases; J trimming: 4 bases; junction bases outside the gene matches: 9. The length of the CDR3 is 15 residues. These data are taken from a study of cytomegalovirus exposure and HLA in healthy donors. Regarding the study as a whole: Sequencing depth across donors, presence/absence analyses assumed, was roughly uniform.

Source material: PBMCs. The source of this sequence is a man aged 35 to 55 in good health and CMV-seronegative. The chain combines TRBV7-7 with TRBJ2-1; 11 bases fit TRBD2. The CDR3 here is CATRELAGAYNEQFF. CDR3 DNA sequence: TGTGCCACCAGGGAACTAGCGGGGGCATACAATGAGCAGTTCTTC. Drawing the rest from reference TRBV7-7 and TRBJ2-1, the complete variable domain is GAGVSQSPRYKVTKRGQDVTLRCDPISSHATLYWYQQALGQGPEFLTYFNYEAQPDKSGLPSDRFSAERPEGSISTLTIQRTEQRDSAMYRCATRELAGAYNEQFFGPGTRLTVL.